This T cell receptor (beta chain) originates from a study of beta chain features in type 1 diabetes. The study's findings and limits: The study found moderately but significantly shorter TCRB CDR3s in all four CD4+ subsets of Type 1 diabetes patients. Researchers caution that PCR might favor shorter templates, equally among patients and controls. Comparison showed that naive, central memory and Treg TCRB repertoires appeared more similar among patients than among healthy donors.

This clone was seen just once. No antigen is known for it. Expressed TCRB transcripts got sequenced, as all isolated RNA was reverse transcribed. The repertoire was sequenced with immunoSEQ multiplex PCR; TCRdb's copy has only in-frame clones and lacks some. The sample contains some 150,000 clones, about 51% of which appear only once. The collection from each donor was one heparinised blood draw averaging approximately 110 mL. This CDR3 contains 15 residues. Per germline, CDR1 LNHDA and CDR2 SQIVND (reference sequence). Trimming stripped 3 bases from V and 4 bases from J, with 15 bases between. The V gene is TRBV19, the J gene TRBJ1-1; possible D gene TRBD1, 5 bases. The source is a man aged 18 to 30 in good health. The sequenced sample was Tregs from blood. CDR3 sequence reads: CASSMILWGGTEAFF. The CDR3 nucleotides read TGTGCCAGTAGTATGATCCTATGGGGCGGCACTGAAGCTTTCTTT.